The rows below give T cell receptor beta chains drawn from one sample of a study of OX40 agonist ivuxolimab in advanced cancers. Profiling relied on immunoSEQ multiplex PCR, and the TCRdb table lists in-frame clones only, not all of them. The table includes roughly 61,000 clones, about 90% detected once. This material consisted of CD4+ or CD8+ T cells sorted from blood, taken in a trial of the OX40 agonist ivuxolimab. These receptors all come from an adult with an advanced solid tumor such as melanoma, head and neck, liver or kidney cancer. Each CDR3 is given with its conserved first and last residue. D genes are given only for firm matches. Expanded clones are given a class, and other clones once, few, many or no size at all.

cdr3_aa,cdr3_nt,clone_size,j_call,d_call,v_call
CASSPPRDRRQDEQFF,TGTGCCAGCAGTCCCCCCCGGGACAGGAGACAGGATGAGCAGTTCTTC,-,TRBJ2-1,TRBD1,TRBV27
CASTGDSYEQYF,TGTGCCAGCACAGGGGACTCCTACGAGCAGTACTTC,once,TRBJ2-7,-,TRBV25-1
CASSLQRESYNEQFF,TGCGCCAGCAGCTTGCAGCGGGAGAGCTACAATGAGCAGTTCTTC,-,TRBJ2-1,TRBD2,TRBV5-1
CASSLRGGDYGYTF,TGCGCCAGCAGCTTGAGAGGCGGGGACTATGGCTACACCTTC,-,TRBJ1-2,-,TRBV5-1
CASSWTRANYGYTF,TGTGCCAGCAGTTGGACAAGAGCTAACTATGGCTACACCTTC,-,TRBJ1-2,-,TRBV6-5
CASSLGGRGEQFF,TGTGCCAGCAGCCTAGGGGGTCGGGGTGAGCAGTTCTTC,-,TRBJ2-1,-,TRBV7-9
CASNWGWNTEAFF,TGTGCCAGTAATTGGGGGTGGAACACTGAAGCTTTCTTT,-,TRBJ1-1,-,TRBV6-5
CASSSGTGSYNEQFF,TGTGCCAGCAGTTCCGGGACCGGCTCCTACAATGAGCAGTTCTTC,-,TRBJ2-1,-,TRBV6-5
CASNRGLNQPQHF,TGTGCCAGCAACAGGGGACTCAATCAGCCCCAGCATTTT,-,TRBJ1-5,TRBD1,TRBV6-1
CSVEGLGVGAAQWGYGYTF,TGCAGCGTTGAAGGATTAGGGGTGGGGGCAGCCCAATGGGGCTATGGCTACACCTTC,-,TRBJ1-2,-,TRBV29-1
CASSLPQSTDTQYF,TGTGCCAGCAGCTTACCCCAGAGCACAGATACGCAGTATTTT,-,TRBJ2-3,-,TRBV7-9
CAREGTVNTGELFF,TGTGCCCGAGAGGGGACAGTTAATACCGGGGAGCTGTTTTTT,-,TRBJ2-2,TRBD1,TRBV19
CASSKRALDEQYF,TGTGCCAGCAGCAAAAGGGCTCTGGACGAGCAGTACTTC,once,TRBJ2-7,-,TRBV7-3
CASRPTSGDNEQFF,TGTGCCAGTAGGCCGACTAGCGGAGACAATGAGCAGTTCTTC,-,TRBJ2-1,TRBD2,TRBV19
CASSLTGIDIQYF,TGTGCCAGCAGCTTGACGGGGATTGACATTCAGTACTTC,-,TRBJ2-4,-,TRBV5-8
CASSVDRGSEQYF,TGTGCCAGCAGCGTGGACAGGGGGTCCGAGCAGTACTTC,-,TRBJ2-7,TRBD1,TRBV11-2